Described below is a single T cell receptor (beta chain) sequence and its context. This clone has just one count. The antigen it binds to is not known. Qualities for individual bases were not recorded, and no much larger clone is one base off. V lost 1 base and J lost 5 bases; the stretch between them is 11 bases long. CDR1 and CDR2 are drawn from the germline V gene (reference sequence): GTSNPN, SVGIG. CDR3 length: 13 amino acids, cysteine to phenylalanine. CDR3 DNA only is kept here, 39 bases in frame from base 1. This entry is derived from a study of shared clonotypes between healthy human individuals (dated by TCRdb to the early 2020s). Study-wide context: The cohort included three men and a couple of women between 18 and 49 years of age. For each donor, three plates each were used for CD4 naive and CD4 memory, two plates were used for CD8 naive, and one plate was used for CD8 memory. To estimate repertoire size and how much clonotypes are shared between individuals, the study performed deep sequencing of blood TCR repertoires from about 5 healthy adults. Libraries were prepared and TCR repertoires were sequenced by different laboratories using diverse techniques, in order to increase sequencing depth and limit assay-specific biases. Per donor, leukapheresis produced somewhere between about 0.94 and 9.5 billion PBMCs.

Using the deep immunoSEQ assay, TCR CDR3 regions were amplified from genomic DNA by multiplex PCR. Genomic DNA extracted from each cell subset was distributed evenly over all wells of several immunoSEQ 96-well plates, and each plate served as one replicate. For sorted subsets, 150 to 200 ng genomic DNA, equal to tens of thousands of T cell genomes, was loaded into each replicate PCR. The purified libraries were quantified using a Qubit 3.0 fluorometer, sized with a Bioanalyzer 2100, and then quantified again using the KAPA Library Quantification kit. A separate single-read 150-cycle Illumina NextSeq 550 flow cell was used to sequence each immunoSEQ 96-well plate. Per the source publication's procedure: Because the immunoSEQ output held only junctional sequences and lacked quality scores, the filtering could not match the filtering applied to full-length reads. To assign V/J genes and CDR3, sequences were annotated against IMGT germline references using PyIR, a Python wrapper for IgBLAST v1.9. Any read was removed if the V/J assignment was weak (E-value above 1e-6), the CDR3 was missing, or the read contained stop codons, out-of-frame junctions, or ambiguous translated residues. V3J clonotypes were defined by identical inferred V gene, J gene, and CDR3 amino acid sequence. Percentage overlap between repertoires was computed as shared unique clonotypes divided by the size of the smaller repertoire. Three approaches were used to assess repertoire richness: RTK rarefaction, the Chao1 estimator, and Recon v2.1 estimates of unobserved clonotypes. For all TCRbeta clonotypes obtained by the gDNA method from four donors, generation probabilities were computed with OLGA. TCRdb took over this immuneACCESS table, retaining in-frame rearrangements with V and J assigned. Such tables are incomplete; in checked studies, under half of the missing clones stem from an unresolved V gene, and the remainder is unexplained. The D gene and trimming were derived from the DNA, and the V and J assignments and clone size from that table. The sample profile shows approximately 1,000,000 clones; approximately 77% of them were found once. More than 0.85% of the sample is taken by the ten largest.

The investigation overall reported the following: Across a handful of donors, approximately 5% of naive CD4, approximately 3.6% of naive CD8, roughly 2.3% of memory CD4, and under 0.45% of memory CD8 clonotypes were shared. Naive subsets generally had larger estimated clonotype richness than memory subsets. Sampling was restricted to blood, and TCR repertoires in tissues likely differ from the TCR repertoires found in blood. Incomplete sequencing was indicated by rarefaction of sorted-subset datasets, despite the large sequencing depth. Clonotypes shared by all four sorted-subset donors showed higher generation probabilities than non-shared clonotypes. The genetic and exposure-history diversity represented was limited by the small number of donors. Based on pairwise subsampling, the degree of clonotype sharing among donors was expected to be affected by sequencing depth.

Donors were healthy HIV-negative adults with no recently reported acute infections or vaccinations. Only Caucasian adults living in Nashville, Tennessee, USA were represented among the donors. CD4+ T cells were enriched by magnetic negative selection; naive cells were then positively selected on CD45RA, and the negative fraction formed the memory subset. Blood was obtained by leukapheresis, after which PBMCs were separated by Ficoll-Histopaque density gradient centrifugation and cryopreserved in liquid nitrogen vapor phase. Purity and quantity of every magnetically sorted T cell population were checked by analytical flow cytometry. From each sorted fraction, genomic DNA was isolated and quantified by UV absorbance on a Nanodrop 2000c.

The chain links TRBV30 with TRBJ1-2; a weak D assignment points to TRBD1 (6 bases agree). Sample: memory CD4+ T cells from PBMCs. The cell subset or site label of this sample denotes: CD45RA-negative fraction. The clonotype was recovered from a man aged 18-30 years in good health. Some clones in this sample may be carry-over from other donors' samples. The CDR3 sequence is CAWSEDSSYGYTF. The DNA is TGTGCCTGGAGTGAGGACAGTTCTTATGGCTACACCTTC.